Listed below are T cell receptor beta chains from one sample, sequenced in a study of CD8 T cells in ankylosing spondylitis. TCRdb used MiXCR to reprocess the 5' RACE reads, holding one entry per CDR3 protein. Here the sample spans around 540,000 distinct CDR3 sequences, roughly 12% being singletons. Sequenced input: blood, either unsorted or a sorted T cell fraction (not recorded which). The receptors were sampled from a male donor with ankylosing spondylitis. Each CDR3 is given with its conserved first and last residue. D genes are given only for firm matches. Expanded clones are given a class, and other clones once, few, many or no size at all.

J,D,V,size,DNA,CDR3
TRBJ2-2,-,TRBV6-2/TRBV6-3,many,TGTGCCAGCAGTTTGCGAGGGTACTGGGGTGACACCGGGGAGCTGTTTTTT,CASSLRGYWGDTGELFF
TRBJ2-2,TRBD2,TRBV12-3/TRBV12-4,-,TGTGCCAGCAGAGGGACTAGCGGAGACACCGGGGAGCTGTTTTTT,CASRGTSGDTGELFF
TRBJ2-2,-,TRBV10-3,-,TGTGCCATCAACCCTGAGCCCACCGGGGAGCTGTTTTTT,CAINPEPTGELFF
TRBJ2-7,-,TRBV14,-,TGTGCCAGCAGCCAAGATCCCCTAGCGACGACCCCCTACGAGCAGTACTTC,CASSQDPLATTPYEQYF
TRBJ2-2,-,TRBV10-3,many,TGTGCCATCAGTGAGACGGAATATCGGAACACCGGGGAGCTGTTTTTT,CAISETEYRNTGELFF
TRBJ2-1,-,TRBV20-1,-,TGCAGTGCTAGAGTCGGGCAGGGACCCTACAATGAGCAGTTCTTC,CSARVGQGPYNEQFF
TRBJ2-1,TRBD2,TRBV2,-,TGTGCCAGCAGTGGCATAGCGGGAGCGGTGGAGCAGTTCTTC,CASSGIAGAVEQFF
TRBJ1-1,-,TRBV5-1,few,TGCGCCAGCAGCTTGGTGGACCTGAACACTGAAGCTTTCTTT,CASSLVDLNTEAFF
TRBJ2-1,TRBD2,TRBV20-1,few,TGCGGTACTAGCGCGCCCTTCTCCTACAATGAGCAGTTCTTC,CGTSAPFSYNEQFF
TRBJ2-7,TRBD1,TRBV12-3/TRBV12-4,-,TGTGCCAGCTCCAAGGGGGCTAGCAACGAGCAGTACTTC,CASSKGASNEQYF
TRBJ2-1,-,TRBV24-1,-,TGTGCCACCAGTGATTTAGGGGGAGACGTCAATGAGCAGTTCTTC,CATSDLGGDVNEQFF
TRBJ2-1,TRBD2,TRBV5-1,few,TGCGCCAGCAGATCCCGTCCCGGGACTAGCGAGAGGGATGAGCAGTTCTTC,CASRSRPGTSERDEQFF
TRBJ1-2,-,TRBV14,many,TGTGCCAGCAGCCAAGATGTTGGGCCTAGCATCACCTTC,CASSQDVGPSITF
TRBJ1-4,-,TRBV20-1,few,TGCAGTGCTAGAGGGAAGGGTTGGGAAAAACTGTTTTTT,CSARGKGWEKLFF
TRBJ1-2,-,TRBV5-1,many,TGCGCCAGTTCTCCCGGGACAAGCTATGGCTACACCTTC,CASSPGTSYGYTF
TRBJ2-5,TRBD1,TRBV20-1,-,TGCAGTGCGCCGGACAGGGCGGCCCAAGAGACCCAGTACTTC,CSAPDRAAQETQYF
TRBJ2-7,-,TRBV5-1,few,TGCGCCAGCAGCTTTGGGGACTCCCCCTTTTACGAGCAGTACTTC,CASSFGDSPFYEQYF
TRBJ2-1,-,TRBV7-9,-,TGTGCCAGCAGCTTTATGACCGACAATGAGCAGTTCTTC,CASSFMTDNEQFF
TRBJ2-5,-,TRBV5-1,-,TGCGCCAGCACAGGCGGGATGCCCCAAGAGACCCAGTACTTC,CASTGGMPQETQYF
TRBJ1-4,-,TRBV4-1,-,TGCGCCAGCAGCCCTTGGATGACGGAGGAAAAACTGTTTTTT,CASSPWMTEEKLFF
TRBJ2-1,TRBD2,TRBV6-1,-,TGTGCCAGCAGCGGACCGGGACTAGCGGGTTATGAGCAGTTCTTC,CASSGPGLAGYEQFF
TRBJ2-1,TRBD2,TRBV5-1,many,TGCGCCAGCAGCTTGGGGTACAGCGGGATGGGTGGTGAGCAGTTCTTC,CASSLGYSGMGGEQFF
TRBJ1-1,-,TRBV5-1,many,TGCGCCAGCAGTTCTCAAACCGGCGGGGACACTGAAGCTTTCTTT,CASSSQTGGDTEAFF
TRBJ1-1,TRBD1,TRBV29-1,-,TGCAGCGTTGAAGATCTGGGCAGGGGGGGCACTGAAGCTTTCTTT,CSVEDLGRGGTEAFF
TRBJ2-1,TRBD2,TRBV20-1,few,TGCAGTGCTAGGGTCCGGTTAGCGGGGTACAATGAGCAGTTCTTC,CSARVRLAGYNEQFF
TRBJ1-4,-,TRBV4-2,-,TGTGCCAGCAGCCAAGGGCTGGGGAATGAAAAACTGTTTTTT,CASSQGLGNEKLFF
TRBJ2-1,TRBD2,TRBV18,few,TGTGCCAGCTCACTATCCAAGACTAGCGGGAGTTACAATGAGCAGTTCTTC,CASSLSKTSGSYNEQFF
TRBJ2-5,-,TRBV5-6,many,TGTGCCAGCAGCTTGACAGCCGAAGAGACCCAGTACTTC,CASSLTAEETQYF
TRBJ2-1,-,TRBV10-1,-,TGCGCCAGCAGTGAGTCTCAGGGCAACTCCTACAATGAGCAGTTCTTC,CASSESQGNSYNEQFF
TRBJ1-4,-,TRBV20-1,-,TGCAGTGCTAGTTTTAGGGTTAATGAAAAACTGTTTTTT,CSASFRVNEKLFF
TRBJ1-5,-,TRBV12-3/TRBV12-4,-,TGTGCCAGCAGTTTATCAGGGGCCCGTAGCAATCAGCCCCAGCATTTT,CASSLSGARSNQPQHF
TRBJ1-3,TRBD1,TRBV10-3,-,TGTGCCATCAGCATAACAGGGACAGCTGGAAACACCATATATTTT,CAISITGTAGNTIYF
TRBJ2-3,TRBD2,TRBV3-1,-,TGTGCCAGCAGCCTATTCGCGGGAGGGGTAGATACGCAGTATTTT,CASSLFAGGVDTQYF
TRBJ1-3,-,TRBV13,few,TGTGCCAGCAGTTACCACAGGGTCCCACGGTTCTCTGGAAACACCATATATTTT,CASSYHRVPRFSGNTIYF
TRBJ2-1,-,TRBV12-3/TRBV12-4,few,TGTGCCAGCAGGTTTCCTCTCCGGAATGAGCAGTTCTTC,CASRFPLRNEQFF
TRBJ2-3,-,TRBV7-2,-,TGTGCCAGCAGCAAGATCACAGATACGCAGTATTTT,CASSKITDTQYF
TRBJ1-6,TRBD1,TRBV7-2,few,TGTGCCAGCAGCTCGGGACAGGGGAGGTCGGCCCTCCACTTT,CASSSGQGRSALHF
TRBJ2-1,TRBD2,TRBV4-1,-,TGCGCCAGCAGCCGAATACTAGCGGGAGTGAGGTACAATGAGCAGTTCTTC,CASSRILAGVRYNEQFF
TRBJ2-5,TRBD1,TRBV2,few,TGTGCCAGCAGTACCCGACAGGGGGAAGAGACCCAGTACTTC,CASSTRQGEETQYF
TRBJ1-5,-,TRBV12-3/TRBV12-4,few,TGTGCCAGCAGTCCCTCCCCTGGAAATCAGCCCCAGCATTTT,CASSPSPGNQPQHF
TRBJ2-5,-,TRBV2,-,TGTGCCAGCAGCCCGCTAGTGGAGACCCAGTACTTC,CASSPLVETQYF
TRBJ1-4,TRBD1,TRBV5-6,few,TGTGCCAGCAGCCGTCCTCGACAGGGCGGTTTCGGTCTAGGTGAAAAACTGTTTTTT,CASSRPRQGGFGLGEKLFF
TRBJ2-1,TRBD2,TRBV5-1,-,TGCGCCAGCAGCCCTAGGGGACTAGCGAGCAATGAGCAGTTCTTC,CASSPRGLASNEQFF
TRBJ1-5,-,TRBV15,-,TGTGCCACCAGCAGAGGGGACACGCTAAGCAATCAGCCCCAGCATTTT,CATSRGDTLSNQPQHF
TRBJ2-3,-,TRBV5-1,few,TGCGCCAGCAGCTTGGGGCACGCTAGCACAGATACGCAGTATTTT,CASSLGHASTDTQYF
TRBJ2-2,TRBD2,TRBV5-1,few,TGCGCCAGCAGCTTGGCTAGCGGGTGGAGGACCGGGGAGCTGTTTTTT,CASSLASGWRTGELFF
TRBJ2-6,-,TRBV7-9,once,TGTGCCCCCACCGGGGACGGGGCCAACGTCCTGACTTTC,CAPTGDGANVLTF
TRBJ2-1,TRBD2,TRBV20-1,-,TGCAGTGCTAGAGATTTGGCTAGCGGGAACATATACAATGAGCAGTTCTTC,CSARDLASGNIYNEQFF
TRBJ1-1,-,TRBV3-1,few,TGTGCCAGCGGCTGGGGGTGGAACACTGAAGCTTTCTTT,CASGWGWNTEAFF
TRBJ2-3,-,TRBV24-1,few,TGTGCCACCAGTGACACCCAATGGCGGGACCGCACAGATACGCAGTATTTT,CATSDTQWRDRTDTQYF
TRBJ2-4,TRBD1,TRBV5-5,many,TGTGCCAGCATCAAGGACAGGGGGCAGGGAAACATTCAGTACTTC,CASIKDRGQGNIQYF
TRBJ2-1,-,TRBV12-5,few,TGTGCTAGTGGTCCCCCCGGACCCGGTGGGGGCTACAATGAGCAGTTCTTC,CASGPPGPGGGYNEQFF
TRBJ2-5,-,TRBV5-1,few,TGCGCCAGCAGCTTGGGGTTGATCGGAGAGACCCAGTACTTC,CASSLGLIGETQYF